A single sample gave rise to the 30 T cell receptor beta chains below, sequenced in a study of T cell responses to AZD1222 COVID-19 vaccine. Assay: immunoSEQ multiplex PCR; the TCRdb copy retains only in-frame clones and omits some. Of approximately 190,000 clones detected, approximately 91% appear once; the ten largest clones hold roughly 0.99%. This material consisted of peripheral blood, taken on day 0 of AZD1222 vaccination. The receptors stem from an adult in good health.

This clone was counted between two and nine times. V is TRBV5-1 and J is TRBJ1-1, with TRBD1 identical over 7 bases. Germline-derived CDR1 and CDR2 are SGHRS and YFSETQ. The V gene end was trimmed by 0 bases and the J gene end by 4 bases; junction bases not matched to a gene: 9. There are 16 residues in the CDR3. In DNA, the CDR3 is TGCGCCAGCAGCTTGGGCCGCCCCGAGGGGGCCACTGAAGCTTTCTTT. This encodes CASSLGRPEGATEAFF.

The rearrangement joins TRBV7-9 to TRBJ1-1, with D hard to call. This CDR3 has 14 amino acids. V lost 2 bases to trimming and J lost 3 bases, with 10 bases between them. Germline lookup yields CDR1 SEHNR and CDR2 FQNEAQ (reference sequence). The CDR3 DNA follows: TGTGCCAGCAGCTTATGGGTGAAGGACACTGAAGCTTTCTTT. This gives the protein CASSLWVKDTEAFF.

The chain uses TRBV11-2 and TRBJ2-1, with D unresolved. From germline, CDR1 is SGHAT and CDR2 FQNNGV. The CDR3 runs to 14 residues. V was trimmed by 3 bases and J by 4 bases, leaving 10 bases between them. The CDR3 region is CASSFPGPYNEQFF. The CDR3 DNA sequence: TGTGCCAGCAGCTTCCCCGGGCCTTACAATGAGCAGTTCTTC. Variable domain in full (rest from reference TRBV11-2 and TRBJ2-1): EAGVAQSPRYKIIEKRQSVAFWCNPISGHATLYWYQQILGQGPKLLIQFQNNGVVDDSQLPKDRFSAERLKGVDSTLKIQPAKLEDSAVYLCASSFPGPYNEQFFGPGTRLTVL.

The chain uses TRBV14 and TRBJ1-1; D not resolved. The germline V and J ends were trimmed by 4 bases and 6 bases, with 12 bases remaining between them. Germline assignment: CDR1 SGHDN and CDR2 FVKESK. CDR3 length: 13 residues. Here the CDR3 DNA reads TGTGCCAGCAGCCTCCGAAGCGGGTCTGAAGCTTTCTTT. It is translated as CASSLRSGSEAFF. Supplemented by reference TRBV14 and TRBJ1-1, the full variable domain reads EAGVTQFPSHSVIEKGQTVTLRCDPISGHDNLYWYRRVMGKEIKFLLHFVKESKQDESGMPNNRFLAERTGGTYSTLKVQPAELEDSGVYFCASSLRSGSEAFFGQGTRLTVV.

The chain joins TRBV5-4 to TRBJ2-3; D might be TRBD1 (5 bases). The CDR3 consists of 14 residues. In germline, CDR1 is SGHNT, CDR2 YYREEE (reference sequence). The V gene lost 2 bases and the J gene lost 3 bases, with 10 bases spanning the gap. The CDR3 sequence: CASSLPGITDTQYF. DNA of the CDR3: TGTGCCAGCAGCTTACCAGGGATTACAGATACGCAGTATTTT.

V gene TRBV9 combines with J gene TRBJ2-3; D assignment may be TRBD1 or TRBD2 (6 bases each). V was shortened by 0 bases and J by 2 bases, with 10 bases between the two germline ends. Looked up from germline, CDR1 is SGDLS and CDR2 is YYNGEE. This CDR3 contains 15 residues. This CDR3 is CASSVVPGATDTQYF. In DNA, the CDR3 is TGTGCCAGCAGCGTAGTACCGGGGGCCACAGATACGCAGTATTTT.

The chain combines TRBV19 with TRBJ1-1, with D possibly TRBD1 on 6 matching bases. Trimming took off 9 bases at V and 5 bases at J, with 16 bases between the two ends. This CDR3 is built from 13 residues. The V gene's germline CDR1 is LNHDA and CDR2 SQIVND (reference sequence). The DNA of the CDR3 is TGTGCCAGCAAAGAGGGGGTCTGGACTGAAGCTTTCTTT. Amino acid sequence: CASKEGVWTEAFF.

The chain is built from TRBV7-2 and TRBJ2-1; TRBD2 matches 11 bases. V lost 4 bases and J lost 8; bases outside the gene matches: 7. CDR3 length equals 15 residues. Germline assignment: CDR1 SGHTA and CDR2 FQGNSA. The chain's CDR3 is CASSSTSGSIHEQFF. CDR3 in DNA: TGTGCCAGCAGCTCCACTAGCGGGAGTATACATGAGCAGTTCTTC.

The V and J genes are TRBV7-2 and TRBJ2-7, with 7 bases aligning to TRBD1. Losses at the gene ends were 2 bases for V and 3 bases for J; bases not matched to a gene: 7. The CDR3 spans 15 residues. Germline V CDR1 and CDR2: SGHTA, FQGNSA. CDR3 amino acids: CASSLTRGRDYEQYF. The CDR3 region has the DNA TGTGCCAGCAGCTTAACGAGGGGGCGCGACTACGAGCAGTACTTC.

The rearrangement joins TRBV5-1 to TRBJ1-2, with a weak D call TRBD1 (5 bases). Per germline, CDR1 SGHRS and CDR2 YFSETQ. V was pared by 4 bases and J by 2 bases, with 12 bases between. This CDR3 is 14 amino acids long. The CDR3 nucleotides are TGCGCCAGCAGCCCCATTTCAGGGAACTATGGCTACACCTTC. This translates into CASSPISGNYGYTF. Drawing the rest from reference TRBV5-1 and TRBJ1-2, the complete variable domain is KAGVTQTPRYLIKTRGQQVTLSCSPISGHRSVSWYQQTPGQGLQFLFEYFSETQRNKGNFPGRFSGRQFSNSRSEMNVSTLELGDSALYLCASSPISGNYGYTFGSGTRLTVV.

V usage is TRBV10-3 and J usage is TRBJ2-3; the D gene could be TRBD1 or TRBD2 (5 bases each). This CDR3 is 13 amino acids long. Germline V lookup: CDR1 ENHRY, CDR2 SYGVKD. V was pared by 10 bases and J by 0 bases, with 11 bases between. DNA of the CDR3: TGTGCCACCAGGGACCATAGCACAGATACGCAGTATTTT. This sequence encodes CATRDHSTDTQYF.

V usage is TRBV4-1 and J usage is TRBJ1-5, with D possibly matching TRBD1 (6 bases). Looked up from germline, CDR1 is MGHRA and CDR2 is YSYEKL. CDR3 length: 16 amino acids. V lost 0 bases, J lost 5 bases, and 14 bases lay in between. CDR3 in amino acids: CASSQDSGEGDQPQHF. DNA for the CDR3: TGCGCCAGCAGCCAAGATTCCGGCGAGGGGGATCAGCCCCAGCATTTT.

This clone has just a few counts. This chain uses TRBV6-2 or TRBV6-3 with TRBJ2-7, with a weak D call TRBD1 (6 bases). CDR1 and CDR2 (germline): MNHEY, SVGEGT. The CDR3 extends over 13 amino acids. V was shortened by 1 base and J by 4 bases, with 8 bases between the two germline ends. CDR3 protein: CASSYYREYEQYF. CDR3 nucleotides: TGTGCCAGCAGTTACTACAGGGAATACGAGCAGTACTTC.

V gene TRBV27 combines with J gene TRBJ2-7; 9 nucleotides agree with TRBD2. Germline assignment: CDR1 MNHEY and CDR2 SMNVEV (reference sequence). The V segment lost 6 bases and the J segment 0 bases; nucleotides outside the gene matches: 12. The CDR3 sequence is 17 residues long. DNA of the CDR3: TGTGCCAGCAGCACTGCTAGCGGGACGGCTATCTCCTACGAGCAGTACTTC. Its protein product is CASSTASGTAISYEQYF.

The chain links TRBV6-6 to TRBJ1-5; D uncertain. Trimming took 8 bases from V and 3 from J, leaving 14 bases between them. The germline CDR1 and CDR2 sequences are MNHNY and SVGAGI (reference sequence). The CDR3 is made up of 14 amino acids. CDR3 region: CASALGVPNQPQHF. The CDR3 bases are TGTGCCAGCGCCCTCGGGGTACCCAATCAGCCCCAGCATTTT.

The chain joins TRBV7-9 to TRBJ1-5; 11 positions agree with TRBD1. V shed 6 bases, J shed 6 bases, and the junction held 4 bases outside the gene matches. This CDR3 has 14 residues. Germline values: CDR1 SEHNR, CDR2 FQNEAQ (reference sequence). CDR3 in amino acids: CASSGTGGTQPQHF. CDR3 DNA: TGTGCCAGCAGTGGGACAGGGGGTACTCAGCCCCAGCATTTT. The whole variable domain, remainder taken from reference TRBV7-9 and TRBJ1-5, is DTGVSQNPRHKITKRGQNVTFRCDPISEHNRLYWYRQTLGQGPEFLTYFQNEAQLEKSRLLSDRFSAERPKGSFSTLEIQRTEQGDSAMYLCASSGTGGTQPQHFGDGTRLSIL.

The V and J genes are TRBV19 and TRBJ2-5, with TRBD2 matching 8 bases. The trim removed 7 bases at V and 2 bases at J, leaving 6 bases unmatched. The CDR3 has 14 residues. Germline CDR1 is LNHDA and CDR2 is SQIVND (reference sequence). The CDR3 nucleotides read TGTGCCAGTACCCCAGGGACTAGTCAAGAGACCCAGTACTTC. Its protein is CASTPGTSQETQYF.

The chain recombines TRBV7-9 with TRBJ2-1, with TRBD2 identical over 11 bases. Germline CDR1 is SEHNR and CDR2 is FQNEAQ (reference sequence). Trimming at V came to 7 bases and at J to 3 bases, leaving 8 bases not matched to a gene. CDR3 length: 16 amino acids. CDR3 amino acids: CASTDTSGGFYNEQFF. DNA for the CDR3: TGTGCCAGCACCGATACTAGCGGGGGCTTCTACAATGAGCAGTTCTTC.

The chain has TRBV6-1 and TRBJ1-6; D is undetermined. Germline CDR1 MNHNS, CDR2 SASEGT. V gave up 3 bases and J gave up 7 bases, with 10 bases separating them. This CDR3 comprises 14 residues. The CDR3 bases are TGTGCCAGCAGTGATCGGCCAGTCAATTCACCCCTCCACTTT. The encoded protein is CASSDRPVNSPLHF.

The V call is TRBV24-1, the J call TRBJ2-7; D remains ambiguous. The CDR3 totals 11 residues. V dropped 3 bases and J dropped 4 bases, with 3 bases sitting between them. Germline CDR1 is KGHDR and CDR2 is SFDVKD. The CDR3: CATSDIYEQYF. CDR3 sequence (DNA): TGTGCCACCAGTGATATATACGAGCAGTACTTC.

The chain combines TRBV4-3 with TRBJ1-1; maybe TRBD1 (5 bases). The CDR3 covers 17 residues. Trimming shortened V by 5 bases and J by 0 bases, and 19 bases separated the two germline ends. CDR1 and CDR2 from the germline V gene are LGHNA and YSLEER. The CDR3 sequence is CASSDKDGWGLNTEAFF. CDR3 nucleotides: TGCGCCAGCAGCGATAAGGACGGTTGGGGACTGAACACTGAAGCTTTCTTT.

This clone appeared once. The gene calls are TRBV4-2 and TRBJ1-2; no reliable D call. Trimming took 9 bases from V and 7 from J, leaving 18 bases between them. Germline-derived CDR1 and CDR2 are LGHNA and YNFKEQ. This CDR3 is built from 13 residues. This CDR3 reads CARRPRADCGYTF. The CDR3 bases are TGTGCCAGGCGACCGCGGGCCGACTGTGGCTACACCTTC.

This clone was counted only a few times. The gene calls are TRBV6-2 or TRBV6-3 and TRBJ1-2; 7 bases match TRBD1. V lost 5 bases and J lost 7; bases outside the gene matches: 7. This CDR3 contains 13 residues. Per the germline V gene, CDR1 is MNHEY and CDR2 is SVGEGT. CDR3 coding DNA: TGTGCCAGCAGTCTTCTCACAGGGGTTGGCTACACCTTC. As protein: CASSLLTGVGYTF.

The V and J genes are TRBV27 and TRBJ2-1, with TRBD2 matching 12 bases. The CDR3 has 17 residues. Germline V gene lookup returns CDR1 MNHEY and CDR2 SMNVEV (reference sequence). V dropped 0 bases and J dropped 4; count of bases not matched to a gene: 4. CDR3 bases: TGTGCCAGCAGTTTATCGGGCCTAGCGGGAGGGTACAATGAGCAGTTCTTC. Amino acids: CASSLSGLAGGYNEQFF.

J is TRBJ2-2 and V is TRBV29-1; 10 positions match TRBD2. V gave up 6 bases and J gave up 4 bases; unmatched junction bases: 8. Germline assignment: CDR1 SQVTM and CDR2 ANQGSEA. There are 15 residues in the CDR3. The CDR3 nucleotides read TGCAGCGTCGTCACTAGCGGGGTCTTCACCGGGGAGCTGTTTTTT. It specifies CSVVTSGVFTGELFF.

This sequence joins TRBV5-1 and TRBJ2-5, with TRBD2 matching 9 bases. Unmatched junction bases numbered 10, after V lost 0 bases and J lost 7 bases. CDR1 is SGHRS, CDR2 YFSETQ, per germline. This CDR3 comprises 16 residues. CDR3 bases: TGCGCCAGCAGCTTGGGGGCTAGCGGGGATTTGGGGACCCAGTACTTC. It specifies CASSLGASGDLGTQYF.

The gene calls are TRBV6-5 and TRBJ2-1, with a tentative D call TRBD2 (6 bases). Germline V gives CDR1 MNHEY, CDR2 SVGAGI. The CDR3 runs 13 residues. V was pared by 8 bases and J by 0 bases, with 8 bases between. For the CDR3, the DNA is TGTGCCAGCCGGGGGAGCTCCTACAATGAGCAGTTCTTC. Its translation is CASRGSSYNEQFF.

The rearrangement links TRBV5-4 to TRBJ1-1, with a tentative D call TRBD1 (5 bases). The germline V gene has CDR1 SGHNT and CDR2 YYREEE (reference sequence). The CDR3 totals 13 residues. V was clipped by 4 bases and J by 1 base, with 8 bases between them. CDR3 amino acids: CASSVTANTEAFF. The CDR3 coding sequence is TGTGCCAGCAGCGTGACAGCGAACACTGAAGCTTTCTTT.

V gene TRBV6-5 combines with J gene TRBJ2-1, with 11 bases identical to TRBD1. Germline V gene sequence: CDR1 MNHEY, CDR2 SVGAGI. Trimming took 6 bases from V and 9 from J; bases not matched to a gene: 4. CDR3 length equals 13 residues. As DNA, the CDR3 is TGTGCCAGCAGGGGGGGACAGGGGGGTGAGCAGTTCTTC. Protein: CASRGGQGGEQFF.

J is TRBJ2-4 and V is TRBV20-1, with D tentatively TRBD1 (5 bases). V was pared by 3 bases and J by 6 bases, with 9 bases between. Germline CDR1 is DFQATT and CDR2 is SNEGSKA (reference sequence). The CDR3 extends over 12 amino acids. This chain's CDR3 is CSASGQGNIQYF. In DNA form, the CDR3 reads TGCAGTGCTAGTGGGCAGGGAAACATTCAGTACTTC.